This TCR beta chain was found in a study of siplizumab effects on memory and regulatory T cells (dated by TCRdb to the late 2010s). A note on the overall study: The study examined how the anti-CD2 antibody siplizumab affects alloreactive T-cell subsets in allogeneic mixed lymphocyte reactions built from human PBMCs. Findings and caveats that apply to the study as a whole: A naive or memory phenotype could not be assigned to roughly 75-97% of proliferating CD4+ or CD8+ clones. No functional confirmation was obtained for the suppressive function of proliferating Tregs from siplizumab cultures. Siplizumab significantly lowered the cumulative frequency of alloreactive sequences that could be traced to unstimulated CD4+ memory T cells. Unstimulated naive T cells appeared more diverse than memory T cells, and naive cells seemed to contribute substantially to the alloresponse. Because sequences below about 10^-5 frequency were poorly captured, only a minor fraction of alloreactive clones could be mapped to unstimulated subsets. In reactions with siplizumab, an average of about 69% of mappable alloreactive CD4+ clones were Treg-derived, compared with 26.9% in control reactions.

Unstimulated CD4+ memory cells were also sequenced in three donor pairs, together with CD4+ naive, CD8+ TEMRA, CD8+ naive and CD8+ effector memory subsets. Sorted unstimulated T cells, along with proliferating T cells recovered from mixed lymphocyte reactions, underwent TCRbeta CDR3 sequencing. Fresh whole blood from roughly ten HLA-typed healthy donors was used to isolate PBMCs. The germline ends are 10 bases apart after V is trimmed by 4 bases and J by 6 bases. CDR1 and CDR2, looked up from the germline V gene, are MGHDK and SYGVNS. The CDR3 covers 12 residues, taking in both the cysteine and the phenylalanine. The CDR3 DNA has 36 bases and is translated from base 1. Libraries were made using the immunoSEQ multiplex PCR assay. About 10^5 TCR templates per sample were assayed by the deep sequencing platform. Genomic DNA extracted from sorted T cells was used for TCRbeta CDR3 sequencing. The paper's processing steps were these. The R programming language was used for clonal analysis of TCRbeta CDR3 data. Unstimulated samples were compared with post-reaction CFSE-low samples to define alloreactive CD4+ and CD8+ clones. Regulatory or non-regulatory origin was assigned to alloreactive CD4+ clones by matching of sequences to sorted unstimulated Treg and non-Treg repertoires. TCRdb's version of the immuneACCESS table is confined to in-frame rearrangements and falls short of the full clone set. An unresolved V gene accounts for under half of the shortfall where checked; the remainder is of unknown origin. V and J calls and clone size are given by that table; D and trimming were obtained from the DNA. Recorded for this sample are 56,000 or so clones; over 95% of them occurred a single time. Approximately 1.1% of the sample is in the top ten clones.

This clone was counted between two and nine times. The antigen it binds to is not known. Per-base qualities were not stored, and no clone one base away is much larger. The sequence links TRBV25-1 to TRBJ2-7; the D gene is not confidently resolved. The receptor was isolated from a human donor in good health. The sample consisted of naive CD8+ T cells sorted from blood. The sample's cell subset or site label, decoded: unstimulated naive T cells. The CDR3 amino acid sequence is: CASSGTSVEQYF. The base sequence is TGTGCCAGCAGTGGCACCTCGGTCGAGCAGTACTTC.